This TCR beta chain was recovered during a study of T cell repertoires in cytomegalovirus infection. Study conclusions and caveats: The ex vivo response was dominated by HLA-C-restricted CMV-specific TCR beta clonotypes.

Remarks on this clonotype: Its cognate antigen is unknown.

V was pared by 5 bases and J by 2 bases, with 1 base of the junction left unmatched. The CDR3 contains 15 residues. CDR1 SGHTA and CDR2 FQGNSA come from the germline V gene. TCRdb itself ran the reads through MiXCR, one entry per CDR3 protein. The sample has roughly 150,000 distinct CDR3 sequences, less than 25% seen once; the top ten hold under 30%. The source of this sequence is a human donor in good health (CMV status not recorded). Some clones in this sample may be carry-over from other donors' samples. The chain links TRBV7-2 to TRBJ2-6, with 9 bases aligning to TRBD1. This specimen consisted of CD8+ T cells from cultured PBMCs, obtained from culture after CMV antigen stimulation. Written as DNA, the CDR3 is TGTGCCAGCAGCCGGACAGGGGCTGGGGCCAACGTCCTGACTTTC. It is translated as CASSRTGAGANVLTF.